These T cell receptor beta chains were read from a single sample in a study of cytomegalovirus exposure and HLA in healthy donors. Clones were sequenced by immunoSEQ multiplex PCR, and TCRdb holds only the in-frame ones, with some missing. This sample has 65,000 to 90,000 clones, with about 69% found just once. Sequences were obtained from PBMCs. These receptors were taken from a woman in her thirties or forties in good health and CMV-seropositive. Each CDR3 is given with its conserved first and last residue. A D gene is named only where the DNA matches it firmly. The size entry is marked missing in some rows and otherwise reads once, few, many or a size class.

>TRBV9|NA|NA|TRBJ2-1
CASSVAVSNEQFF
TGTGCCAGCAGCGTAGCAGTCTCCAATGAGCAGTTCTTC
>TRBV9|NA|NA|TRBJ1-4
CASSVGGGLNEKLFF
TGTGCCAGCAGCGTAGGGGGGGGGTTAAATGAAAAACTGTTTTTT
>TRBV5-1|TRBD1|NA|TRBJ1-2
CASSFTGDADYGYTF
TGCGCCAGCAGCTTTACAGGGGACGCTGACTATGGCTACACCTTC
>TRBV18|NA|NA|TRBJ2-5
CASPREGGDTQYF
TGTGCCAGCCCACGAGAAGGGGGGGACACCCAGTACTTC
>TRBV28|TRBD2|NA|TRBJ2-7
CASSLRGSGREQYF
TGTGCCAGCAGTTTGCGCGGGAGTGGACGCGAGCAGTACTTC
>TRBV13|NA|NA|TRBJ2-2
CASSEGDTGELFF
TGTGCCAGCAGCGAGGGGGACACCGGGGAGCTGTTTTTT
>TRBV6-6|NA|NA|TRBJ2-3
CASIRGRAHTDTQYF
TGTGCCAGCATACGAGGCAGAGCGCACACAGATACGCAGTATTTT
>TRBV25-1|NA|NA|TRBJ2-3
CASSESGMQGRRTDTQYF
TGTGCCAGCAGTGAATCCGGTATGCAGGGCAGGCGCACAGATACGCAGTATTTT
>TRBV9|NA|NA|TRBJ1-1
CASSGGGTEAFF
TGTGCCAGCAGCGGGGGGGGGACTGAAGCTTTCTTT
>TRBV7-3|TRBD2|once|TRBJ2-3
CASSSNSGGAKDTQYF
TGTGCCAGCAGCTCAAATAGCGGGGGGGCAAAAGATACGCAGTATTTT
>TRBV27|NA|NA|TRBJ1-2
CASSFVGENYGYTF
TGTGCCAGCAGTTTTGTAGGAGAAAACTATGGCTACACCTTC
>TRBV16|NA|NA|TRBJ2-1
CATRPGHLALSEQFF
TGTGCCACCAGACCGGGACATTTAGCGTTGAGTGAGCAGTTCTTC
>TRBV19|TRBD2|NA|TRBJ2-4
CASSRGSSGVNIQYF
TGTGCCAGTAGTAGGGGCAGCAGCGGGGTAAACATTCAGTACTTC
>TRBV6-5|TRBD1|NA|TRBJ1-5
CASSQRQGRQPQHF
TGTGCCAGCAGTCAACGACAGGGTCGTCAGCCCCAGCATTTT
>TRBV9|TRBD1|NA|TRBJ2-7
CASSGQGAYEQYF
TGTGCCAGCAGCGGACAGGGAGCCTACGAGCAGTACTTC
>TRBV9|TRBD2|NA|TRBJ2-3
CASSVGTSGRADTQYF
TGTGCCAGCAGCGTAGGGACTAGCGGGAGAGCAGATACGCAGTATTTT
>TRBV6-5|TRBD1|NA|TRBJ1-5
CASSSDRGQPQHF
TGTGCCAGCAGTTCCGACAGGGGGCAGCCCCAGCATTTT
>TRBV5-1|NA|NA|TRBJ1-1
CASSLGPRGGDMNTEAFF
TGCGCCAGCAGCTTGGGGCCCAGGGGAGGGGACATGAACACTGAAGCTTTCTTT
>TRBV5-1|NA|NA|TRBJ2-5
CASSLADGGQETQYF
TGCGCCAGCAGCTTGGCCGACGGGGGTCAAGAGACCCAGTACTTC
>TRBV28|NA|NA|TRBJ1-2
CASRQDILGYTF
TGTGCCAGCAGACAAGACATCTTAGGCTACACCTTC
>TRBV2|NA|NA|TRBJ2-3
CASRRQRTDTQYF
TGTGCCAGCAGGCGGCAGCGCACAGATACGCAGTATTTT
>TRBV7-2|NA|NA|TRBJ1-2
CASSPRQGYGYTF
TGTGCCAGCAGTCCAAGGCAGGGCTATGGCTACACCTTC
>TRBV11-2|NA|NA|TRBJ2-2
CASSLVSGYNGELFF
TGTGCCAGCAGCTTAGTATCAGGTTATAACGGGGAGCTGTTTTTT
>TRBV7-2|TRBD1|NA|TRBJ2-5
CASSSRQGFSVETQYF
TGTGCCAGCAGCTCTCGACAGGGATTTAGCGTAGAGACCCAGTACTTC
>TRBV7-2|NA|NA|TRBJ2-5
CASSRQRDQETQYF
TGTGCCAGCAGCCGGCAGCGCGATCAAGAGACCCAGTACTTC
>TRBV7-2|TRBD1|NA|TRBJ1-1
CASSLTTGGGWEAFF
TGTGCCAGCAGCTTAACGACAGGGGGCGGTTGGGAAGCTTTCTTT
>TRBV5-1|TRBD1|NA|TRBJ1-2
CASSPGTVFSGYTF
TGCGCCAGCAGCCCTGGGACAGTATTTTCTGGCTACACCTTC
>TRBV5-1|NA|NA|TRBJ1-1
CASSLSGGGAEAFF
TGCGCCAGCAGCTTATCCGGGGGTGGGGCTGAAGCTTTCTTT
>TRBV27|TRBD1|NA|TRBJ2-7
CASSPSSGTVTYEQYF
TGTGCCAGCAGTCCCTCCTCCGGGACAGTCACCTACGAGCAGTACTTC